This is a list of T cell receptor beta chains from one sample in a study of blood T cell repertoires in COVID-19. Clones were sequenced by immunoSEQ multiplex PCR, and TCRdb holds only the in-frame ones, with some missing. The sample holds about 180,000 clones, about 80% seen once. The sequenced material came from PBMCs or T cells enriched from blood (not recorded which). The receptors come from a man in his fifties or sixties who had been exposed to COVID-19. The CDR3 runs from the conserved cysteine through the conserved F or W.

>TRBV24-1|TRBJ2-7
CATSLGAQGAYEQYF
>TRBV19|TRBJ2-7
CASSIRGPGAYEQYF
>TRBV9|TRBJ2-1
CASSGLAGDTNEQFF
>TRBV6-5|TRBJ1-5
CASSYNRWAHQPQHF
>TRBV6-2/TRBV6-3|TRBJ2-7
CASSSPSGLTYEQYF
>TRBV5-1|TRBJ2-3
CASSTNRGLLGRADTQYF
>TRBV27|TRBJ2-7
CASSFLAEVNYEQYF
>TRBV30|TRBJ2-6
CAWSPPGAGANVLTF
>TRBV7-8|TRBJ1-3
CASSFRGGDTIYF
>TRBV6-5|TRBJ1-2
CASSYSRGLVYGYTF
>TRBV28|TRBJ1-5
CASSTPSGNNQPQHF
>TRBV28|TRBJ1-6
CASRYTPRGNDSPLHF
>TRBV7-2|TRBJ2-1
CASKVIAGGGEQFF
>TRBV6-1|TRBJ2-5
CASSAGLAGVRQETQYF
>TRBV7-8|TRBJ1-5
CASSGRDRSSGQPQHF
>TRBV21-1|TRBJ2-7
CASSKGKGQTNSYEQYF
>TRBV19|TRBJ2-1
CASSKRESNEQFF
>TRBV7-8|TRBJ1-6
CASSRINSPLHF
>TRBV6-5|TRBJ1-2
CASSSGTGNYGYTF
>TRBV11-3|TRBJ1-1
CASSSPGGAVTEAFF
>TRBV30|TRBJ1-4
CAWGAVAGEKLFF
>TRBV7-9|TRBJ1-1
CASSFPGDTEAFF
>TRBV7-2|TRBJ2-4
CASSLVGTSGSGAKNIQYF
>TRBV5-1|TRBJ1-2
CASTEGGTGVGYTF
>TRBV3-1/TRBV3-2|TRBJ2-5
CASSQVPNGETQYF
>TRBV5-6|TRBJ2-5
CASSLRLAGGSETQYF
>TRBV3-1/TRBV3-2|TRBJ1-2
CASSQAPDTYYGYTF
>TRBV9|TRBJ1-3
CASSVMGTANSGNTIYF
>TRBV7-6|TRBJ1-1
CASSLGTGTEAFF
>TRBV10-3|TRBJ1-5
CAIRPGQGGQPQHF
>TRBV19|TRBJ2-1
CASSRLAGEINEQFF
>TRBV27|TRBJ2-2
CASSSLGTGDTGELFF
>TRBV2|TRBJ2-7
CASTPGTSGRRQYF
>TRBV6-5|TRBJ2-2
CASSYLGQGLSGELFF
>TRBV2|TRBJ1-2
CASSGQGNYGYTF
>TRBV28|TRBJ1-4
CASSLPGQGRIEKLFF
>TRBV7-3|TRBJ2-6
CASSSQGTGGNVLTF
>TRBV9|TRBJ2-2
CASSARAANTGELFF
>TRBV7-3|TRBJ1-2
CASRPGRGPSNYGYTF
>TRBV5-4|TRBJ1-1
CASSEPGGTEAFF
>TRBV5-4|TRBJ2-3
CASSFRGTGADTQYF
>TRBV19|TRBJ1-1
CASSQQGIMNTEAFF
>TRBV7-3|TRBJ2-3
CASSHQGSRTDTQYF
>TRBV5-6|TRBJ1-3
CASSLGGQGFSGNTIYF
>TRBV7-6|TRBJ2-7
CASSLAGGRSVEQYF
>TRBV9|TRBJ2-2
CASSQTSGSSPANTGELFF
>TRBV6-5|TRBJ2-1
CASSLSGSVDNEQFF
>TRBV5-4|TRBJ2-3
CASSWTSGSTDTQYF
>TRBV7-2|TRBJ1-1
CASRVDSNTEAFF
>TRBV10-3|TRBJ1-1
CAISETGGNTEAFF
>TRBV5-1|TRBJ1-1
CASSLGQGVREAFF
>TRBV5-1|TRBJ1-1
CASSLEGATEAFF
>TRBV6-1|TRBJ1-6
CASSALVATGTANSPLHF